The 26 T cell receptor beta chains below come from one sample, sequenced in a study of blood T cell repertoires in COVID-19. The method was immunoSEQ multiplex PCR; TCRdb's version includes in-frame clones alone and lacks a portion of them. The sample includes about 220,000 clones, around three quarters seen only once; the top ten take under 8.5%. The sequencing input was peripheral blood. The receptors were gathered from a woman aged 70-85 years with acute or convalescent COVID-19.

The CDR3 reads CASSIAGTAGELFF. The CDR3 DNA reads TGTGCCAGTAGTATAGCAGGGACAGCCGGGGAGCTGTTTTTT. The chain employs TRBV19 and TRBJ2-2; 7 bases are shared with TRBD1. The trim removed 1 base at V and 6 bases at J, leaving 2 bases unmatched. Looked up from germline, CDR1 is LNHDA and CDR2 is SQIVND (reference sequence). This CDR3 comprises 14 residues.

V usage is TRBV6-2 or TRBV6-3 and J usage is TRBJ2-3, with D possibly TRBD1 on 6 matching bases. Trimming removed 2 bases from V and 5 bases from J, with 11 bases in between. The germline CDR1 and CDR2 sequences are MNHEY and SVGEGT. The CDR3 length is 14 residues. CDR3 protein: CASSYAGTRDTQYF. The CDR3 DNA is TGTGCCAGCAGTTACGCCGGGACAAGAGATACGCAGTATTTT.

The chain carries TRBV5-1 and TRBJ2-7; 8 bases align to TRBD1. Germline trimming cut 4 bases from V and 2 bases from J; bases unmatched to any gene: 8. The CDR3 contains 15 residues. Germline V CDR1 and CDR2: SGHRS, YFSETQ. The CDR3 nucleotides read TGCGCCAGCAGCGATGGGACAGGCCCAGCCTACGAGCAGTACGTC. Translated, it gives CASSDGTGPAYEQYV.

This CDR3 is CASSLRTGGFEKLFF. The CDR3 nucleotides read TGCGCCAGCAGCTTGCGGACAGGGGGCTTTGAAAAACTGTTTTTT. V usage is TRBV4-1 and J usage is TRBJ1-4, with 11 bases identical to TRBD1. Germline lookup yields CDR1 MGHRA and CDR2 YSYEKL. The CDR3 is 15 residues long. Trimming cost V 5 bases and J 7 bases; bases outside gene matches: 6.

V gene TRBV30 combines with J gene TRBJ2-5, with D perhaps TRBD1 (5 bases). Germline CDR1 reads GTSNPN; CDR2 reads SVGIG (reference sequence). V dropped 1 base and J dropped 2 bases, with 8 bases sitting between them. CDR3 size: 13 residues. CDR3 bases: TGTGCCTGGAGTGAACAGGTTCAAGAGACCCAGTACTTC. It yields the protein CAWSEQVQETQYF. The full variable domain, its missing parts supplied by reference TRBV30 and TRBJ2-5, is SQTIHQWPATLVQPVGSPLSLECTVEGTSNPNLYWYRQAAGRGLQLLFYSVGIGQISSEVPQNLSASRPQDRQFILSSKKLLLSDSGFYLCAWSEQVQETQYFGPGTRLLVL.

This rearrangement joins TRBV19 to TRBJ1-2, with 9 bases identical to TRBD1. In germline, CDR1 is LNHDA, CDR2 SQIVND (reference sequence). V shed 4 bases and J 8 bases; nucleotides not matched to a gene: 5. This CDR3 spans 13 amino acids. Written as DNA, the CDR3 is TGTGCCAGTAGTAACACAGGGGGCGCAGGCTACACCTTC. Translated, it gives CASSNTGGAGYTF.

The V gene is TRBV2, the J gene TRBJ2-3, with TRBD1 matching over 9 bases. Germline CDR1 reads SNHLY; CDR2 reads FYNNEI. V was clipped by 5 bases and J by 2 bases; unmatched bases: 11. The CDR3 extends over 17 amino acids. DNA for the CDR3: TGTGCCAGCAGTCTCCGGCCGACAGGGGGTGCCACAGATACGCAGTATTTT. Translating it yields CASSLRPTGGATDTQYF.

The CDR3 nucleotides are TGCGCCAGCAGCAATGACAGGCCGAGTACAGATACGCAGTATTTT. This translates into CASSNDRPSTDTQYF. This chain uses TRBV5-1 with TRBJ2-3; D perhaps matches TRBD1 (6 bases). Germline CDR1 and CDR2: SGHRS and YFSETQ. V lost 4 bases and J 3 bases, leaving 15 bases between the germline ends. The CDR3 loop spans 15 amino acids.

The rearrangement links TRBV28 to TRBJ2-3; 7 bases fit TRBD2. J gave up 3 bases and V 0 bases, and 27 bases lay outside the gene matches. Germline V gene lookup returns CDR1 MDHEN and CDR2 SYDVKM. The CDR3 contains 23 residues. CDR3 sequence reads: CASSLWSGLVVGDEEVTTDTQYF. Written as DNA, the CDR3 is TGTGCCAGCAGTTTATGGTCAGGACTAGTCGTTGGGGATGAAGAGGTAACTACAGATACGCAGTATTTT.

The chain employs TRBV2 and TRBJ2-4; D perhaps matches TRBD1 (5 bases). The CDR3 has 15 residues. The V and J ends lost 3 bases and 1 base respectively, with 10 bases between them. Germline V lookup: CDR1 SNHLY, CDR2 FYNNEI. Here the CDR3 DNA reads TGTGCCAGCAGTGAGCAGGGCAGTGCCAAAAACATTCAGTACTTC. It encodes CASSEQGSAKNIQYF.

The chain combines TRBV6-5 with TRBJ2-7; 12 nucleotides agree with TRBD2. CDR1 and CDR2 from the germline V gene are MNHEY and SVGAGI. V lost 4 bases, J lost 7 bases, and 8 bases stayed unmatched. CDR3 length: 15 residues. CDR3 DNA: TGTGCCAGCAGTTCCCGACTAGCGGGGGTTCCGGAGCAGTACGTC. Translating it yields CASSSRLAGVPEQYV.

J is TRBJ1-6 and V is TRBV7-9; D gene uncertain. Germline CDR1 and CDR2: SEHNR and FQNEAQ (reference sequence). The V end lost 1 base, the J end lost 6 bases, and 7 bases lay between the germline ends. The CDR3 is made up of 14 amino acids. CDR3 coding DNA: TGTGCCAGCAGCTTAGAGGGAGCTAATTCACCCCTCCACTTT. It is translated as CASSLEGANSPLHF.

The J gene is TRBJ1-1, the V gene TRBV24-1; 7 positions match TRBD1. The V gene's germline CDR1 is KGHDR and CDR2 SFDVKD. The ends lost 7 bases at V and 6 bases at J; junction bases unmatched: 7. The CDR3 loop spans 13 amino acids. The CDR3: CATSATGVAEAFF. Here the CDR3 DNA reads TGTGCCACCAGCGCCACAGGGGTCGCTGAAGCTTTCTTT.

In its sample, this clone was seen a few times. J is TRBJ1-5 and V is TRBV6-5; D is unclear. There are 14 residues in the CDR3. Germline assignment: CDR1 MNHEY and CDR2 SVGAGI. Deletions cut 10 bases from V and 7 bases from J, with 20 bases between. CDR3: CATPPGRVGQPQHF. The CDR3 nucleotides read TGTGCCACCCCACCGGGGAGGGTTGGACAGCCCCAGCATTTT.

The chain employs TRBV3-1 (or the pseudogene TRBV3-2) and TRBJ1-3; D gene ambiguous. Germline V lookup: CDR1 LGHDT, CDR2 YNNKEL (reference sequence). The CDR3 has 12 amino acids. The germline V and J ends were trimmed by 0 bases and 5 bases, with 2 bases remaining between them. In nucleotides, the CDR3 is TGTGCCAGCAGCCAAGATAGAAACACCATATATTTT. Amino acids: CASSQDRNTIYF.

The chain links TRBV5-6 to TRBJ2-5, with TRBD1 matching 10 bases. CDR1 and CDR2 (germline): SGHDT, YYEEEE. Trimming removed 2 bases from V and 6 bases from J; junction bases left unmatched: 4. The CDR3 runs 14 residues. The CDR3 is CASSFLGQGKTQYF. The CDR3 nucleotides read TGTGCCAGCAGCTTCCTGGGACAGGGGAAGACCCAGTACTTC.

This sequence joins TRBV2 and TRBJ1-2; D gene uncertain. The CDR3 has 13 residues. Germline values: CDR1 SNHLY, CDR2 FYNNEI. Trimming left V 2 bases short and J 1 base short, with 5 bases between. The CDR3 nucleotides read TGTGCCAGCAGTGAAACGGTTAACTATGGCTACACCTTC. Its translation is CASSETVNYGYTF.

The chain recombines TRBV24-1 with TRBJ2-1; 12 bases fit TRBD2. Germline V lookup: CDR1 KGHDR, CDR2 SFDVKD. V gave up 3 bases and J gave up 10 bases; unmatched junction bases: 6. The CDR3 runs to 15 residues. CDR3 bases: TGTGCCACCAGTGATCCGGGACTAGCGGGTGGCGAGCAGTTCTTC. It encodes CATSDPGLAGGEQFF.

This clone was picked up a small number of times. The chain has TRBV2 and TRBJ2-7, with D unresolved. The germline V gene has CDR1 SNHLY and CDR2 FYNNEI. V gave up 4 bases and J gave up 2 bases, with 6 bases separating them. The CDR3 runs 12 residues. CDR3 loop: CASSVLPYEQYF. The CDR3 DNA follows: TGTGCCAGCAGTGTACTCCCCTACGAGCAGTACTTC.

The CDR3 protein is CASSKSGGQGTQYF. Here the CDR3 DNA reads TGTGCCAGCAGCAAAAGCGGGGGTCAGGGGACCCAGTACTTC. The chain carries TRBV11-2 and TRBJ2-5, with 8 bases lining up with TRBD2. This CDR3 is 14 amino acids long. Germline V gene data show CDR1 as SGHAT and CDR2 as FQNNGV. V lost 5 bases and J lost 7; bases outside the gene matches: 9. The whole variable domain, filled in from reference TRBV11-2 and TRBJ2-5, reads EAGVAQSPRYKIIEKRQSVAFWCNPISGHATLYWYQQILGQGPKLLIQFQNNGVVDDSQLPKDRFSAERLKGVDSTLKIQPAKLEDSAVYLCASSKSGGQGTQYFGPGTRLLVL.

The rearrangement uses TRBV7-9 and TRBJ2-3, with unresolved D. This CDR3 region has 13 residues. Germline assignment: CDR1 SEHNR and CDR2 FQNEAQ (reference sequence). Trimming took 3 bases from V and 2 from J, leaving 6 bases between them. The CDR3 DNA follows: TGTGCCAGCAGCTTCAGGATCACAGATACGCAGTATTTT. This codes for CASSFRITDTQYF.

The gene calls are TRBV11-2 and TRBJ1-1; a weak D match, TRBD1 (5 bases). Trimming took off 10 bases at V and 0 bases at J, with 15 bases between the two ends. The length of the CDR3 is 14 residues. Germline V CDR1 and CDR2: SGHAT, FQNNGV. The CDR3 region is CANFDRSVNTEAFF. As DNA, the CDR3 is TGTGCCAACTTTGACAGAAGCGTGAACACTGAAGCTTTCTTT.

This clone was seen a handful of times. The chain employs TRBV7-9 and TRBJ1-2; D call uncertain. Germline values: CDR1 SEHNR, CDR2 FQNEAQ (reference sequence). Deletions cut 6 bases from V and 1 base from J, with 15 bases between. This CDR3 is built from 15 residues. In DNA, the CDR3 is TGTGCCAGCAGACCAAACACGGGGTATAACTATGGCTACACCTTC. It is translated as CASRPNTGYNYGYTF.

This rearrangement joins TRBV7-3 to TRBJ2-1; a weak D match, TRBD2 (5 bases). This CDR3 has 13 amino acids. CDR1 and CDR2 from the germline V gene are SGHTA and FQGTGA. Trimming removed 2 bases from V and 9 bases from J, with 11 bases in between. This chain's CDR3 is CASSLGTGSEQFF. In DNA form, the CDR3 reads TGTGCCAGCAGCTTAGGTACTGGGAGTGAGCAGTTCTTC.

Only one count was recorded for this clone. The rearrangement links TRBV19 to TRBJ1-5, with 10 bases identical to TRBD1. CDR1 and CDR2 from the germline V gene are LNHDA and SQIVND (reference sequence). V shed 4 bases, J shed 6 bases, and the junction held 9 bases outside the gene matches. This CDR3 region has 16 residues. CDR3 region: CASSTGTGVVGQPQHF. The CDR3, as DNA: TGTGCCAGTAGTACGGGGACAGGGGTGGTTGGTCAGCCCCAGCATTTT. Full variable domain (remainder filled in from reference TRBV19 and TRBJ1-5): DGGITQSPKYLFRKEGQNVTLSCEQNLNHDAMYWYRQDPGQGLRLIYYSQIVNDFQKGDIAEGYSVSREKKESFPLTVTSAQKNPTAFYLCASSTGTGVVGQPQHFGDGTRLSIL.

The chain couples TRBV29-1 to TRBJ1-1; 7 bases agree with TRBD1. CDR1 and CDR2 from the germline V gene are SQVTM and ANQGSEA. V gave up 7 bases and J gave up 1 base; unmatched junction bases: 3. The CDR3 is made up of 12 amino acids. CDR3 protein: CSGGQRNTEAFF. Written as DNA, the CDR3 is TGCAGCGGGGGACAGAGGAACACTGAAGCTTTCTTT.